This T cell receptor beta chain is drawn from a study of cytomegalovirus exposure and HLA in healthy donors. Study-level points and caveats: Reports indicated that the classifier achieved high specificity and sensitivity in diagnosing cytomegalovirus status. Among TCR beta chains, those listed as cytomegalovirus-associated numbered over 150. Most TCR sequences were rare, but some public TCRs occurred in many donors.

Using immunoSEQ multiplex PCR, the repertoire was profiled, and TCRdb retains in-frame clones only, with some absent. The sample includes 150,000 to 200,000 clones, around 85% seen only once; the top ten take around 2.5%. Germline values: CDR1 MGHRA, CDR2 YSYEKL. CDR3 length equals 16 residues. The V and J ends lost 0 bases and 0 bases respectively, with 8 bases between them. With respect to this clone: Antigen: not known.

The source of this sequence is a man aged 25 to 40 in good health and CMV-seropositive. The chain uses TRBV4-1 and TRBJ1-4; D is unresolved. Sequencing input: PBMCs. The CDR3 is CASSQEGGTTNEKLFF. The CDR3 bases are TGCGCCAGCAGCCAAGAAGGCGGGACAACTAATGAAAAACTGTTTTTT.